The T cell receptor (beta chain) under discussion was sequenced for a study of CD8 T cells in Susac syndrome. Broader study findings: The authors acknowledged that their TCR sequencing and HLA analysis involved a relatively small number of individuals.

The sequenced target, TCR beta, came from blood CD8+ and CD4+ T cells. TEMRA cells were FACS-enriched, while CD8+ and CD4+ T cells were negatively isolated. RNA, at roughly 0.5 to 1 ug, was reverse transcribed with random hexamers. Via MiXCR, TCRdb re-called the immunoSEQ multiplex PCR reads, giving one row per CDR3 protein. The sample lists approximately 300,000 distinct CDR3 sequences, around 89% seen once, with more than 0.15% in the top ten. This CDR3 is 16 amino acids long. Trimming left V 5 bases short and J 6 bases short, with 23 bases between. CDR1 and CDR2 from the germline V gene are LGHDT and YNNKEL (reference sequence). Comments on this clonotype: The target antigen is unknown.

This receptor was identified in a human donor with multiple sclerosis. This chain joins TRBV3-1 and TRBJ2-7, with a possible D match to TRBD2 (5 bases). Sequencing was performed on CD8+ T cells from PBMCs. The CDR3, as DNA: TGTGCCAGCAGCAGCTCCTCCTCGATAGCGTTAAGCGAGCAGTACTTC. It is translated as CASSSSSSIALSEQYF.